This T cell receptor (beta chain) was captured by sequencing in a study of shared clonotypes between healthy human individuals (dated by TCRdb to about 2020). Study-wide context: The cohort comprised a couple of women and a few men aged 18 to 49 years. Libraries were prepared and TCR repertoires were sequenced by different laboratories using diverse techniques, in order to increase sequencing depth and limit assay-specific biases. Per donor, three plates each were used for CD4 naive and CD4 memory, two for CD8 naive, and one for CD8 memory. Between about 0.8 and 8.9 billion PBMCs per donor were obtained by leukapheresis. Blood TCR repertoires of roughly five healthy adults were deeply sequenced to estimate repertoire size and the extent of clonotype sharing between individuals.

The germline V gene specifies SGHNT as CDR1 and YENEEA as CDR2. The CDR3 holds 14 amino acids from the cysteine to the phenylalanine. Only CDR3 DNA remains: 42 bases, in frame from the first base. Compared with germline, V lacks 5 bases and J lacks 4 bases; bases without a gene match: 5. Healthy HIV-negative adults with no recently reported acute infections or vaccinations were included as donors. Every donor was a Caucasian adult living in Nashville, Tennessee, USA. CD4+ T cells were enriched through magnetic negative selection, after which naive cells were positively selected on CD45RA and the remaining negative fraction served as the memory subset. Blood was collected by leukapheresis, and PBMCs were isolated by Ficoll-Histopaque density gradient centrifugation and then cryopreserved in liquid nitrogen vapor phase. Purity and quantity of every magnetically sorted T cell population were checked by analytical flow cytometry. Genomic DNA was isolated from each sorted fraction and quantified by UV absorbance on a Nanodrop 2000c.

TCR CDR3 regions were amplified from genomic DNA by multiplex PCR using the deep immunoSEQ assay. For each cell subset, the extracted genomic DNA was distributed evenly across all wells of several immunoSEQ 96-well plates, and each plate served as one replicate. For sorted subsets, roughly 190 ng of genomic DNA, equivalent to around 31,000 T cell genomes, went into each replicate PCR. The purified libraries were quantified using a Qubit 3.0 fluorometer, sized with a Bioanalyzer 2100, and then quantified again using the KAPA Library Quantification kit. Each immunoSEQ 96-well plate was sequenced on its own single-read 150-cycle Illumina NextSeq 550 flow cell. In the paper's pipeline: Because only junctional sequences without quality scores were contained in the immunoSEQ output, filtering matching that applied to full-length reads could not be performed. Sequences were annotated with PyIR, a Python wrapper for IgBLAST v1.9, and V/J genes and CDR3 were assigned using IMGT germline references. Reads with weak V/J assignments (E-value above 1e-6), missing CDR3, stop codons, out-of-frame junctions, or ambiguous translated residues were removed. V3J clonotypes were defined as sequences sharing the same inferred V gene, J gene, and CDR3 amino acid sequence. Percentage overlap between repertoires was calculated by dividing the number of shared unique clonotypes by the size of the smaller repertoire. Repertoire richness was assessed with RTK rarefaction, the Chao1 estimator, and Recon v2.1 estimates of unobserved clonotypes. OLGA was used to compute generation probabilities for all TCRbeta clonotypes that the gDNA method yielded from four donors. The clones in this table, taken by TCRdb from immuneACCESS, are in-frame only. Not every clone is retained; where verified, under half of the shortfall comes from an unresolved V gene, and the cause of the rest is unknown. That table is the source of V, J and clone size, and D and trimming were worked out from the DNA. A total of 1 million to 1.2 million clones appear in this sample, around three quarters of them only once. The ten largest clones represent more than 0.85% of the sample.

About this clone itself: What antigen it recognizes has not been identified. The input lacks base qualities; no much larger clone sits a single base away.

On the study overall, not on this receptor specifically: When several donors were compared, the shared fraction of clonotypes was 5% to 6.5% for naive CD4, 3% to 4% for naive CD8, roughly 2.5% for memory CD4, and roughly 0.4% for memory CD8. Compared with non-shared clonotypes, the clonotypes found in all four sorted-subset donors had higher generation probabilities. The small number of donors limited the genetic and exposure-history diversity represented. Incomplete sequencing was indicated by rarefaction of sorted-subset datasets, despite the large sequencing depth. Sampling was restricted to blood, and TCR repertoires in tissue are likely to differ from TCR repertoires in blood. Pairwise subsampling led to the expectation that sequencing depth would affect the degree of clonotype sharing among donors. Estimated clonotype richness was generally larger for naive than for memory subsets.

This receptor was obtained from a man aged 18 to 30 in good health. Some clones in this sample may be carry-over from other donors' samples. The chain is made from TRBV11-3 and TRBJ2-3, with TRBD2 matching 8 junction bases. Sequenced sample: memory CD4+ T cells from PBMCs. The cell subset or site label of this sample denotes: CD45RA-negative fraction. The CDR3 protein sequence reads: CASSITSGSDTQYF. The nucleotide sequence reads as follows: TGTGCCAGCAGCATAACTAGCGGCTCAGATACGCAGTATTTT.